This TCR beta chain was sequenced in a study of blood T cells in healthy people across ages (dated by TCRdb to between 2014 and 2016). Describing the broader study: In model experiments, roughly one uniquely barcoded TCR beta cDNA molecule per two T cells was captured by template switching. Using deep sequencing normalized with unique cDNA molecular identifiers, the study measured how TCR beta repertoire diversity changes with age. The donors were divided into four age groups: young (average 16 years), middle-aged (approximately 39), aged (roughly 60) and long-lived (about 84). To avoid experimental bias, donors of different ages were randomly spread across the sequencing lanes. Using the same blood draw, the study looked at two additional independent replicas of 1 million unique cDNA reads for two donors, one aged 18 to 30 and the other aged 80 or older. What the work shows at the level of the full study, not this receptor alone: The percentage of naive T cells measured by flow cytometry correlated strongly with observed TCR beta diversity. Estimates of total diversity from one million sequenced T cells were regarded as lower bounds and underestimates. As age increased, observed TCR beta diversity per million T cells dropped in a roughly linear way, and a significant reduction was already evident by age about 40. Donor CMV infection status was unknown, potentially confounding age-related changes in expanded clonotypes. The long-lived group showed more naive CD4+ T cells, fewer expanded clones and increased TCR diversity than the aged group, suggesting age selection. Bulk unsorted PBMC profiling prevented conclusive comparison of naive and antigen-experienced compartments.

On this clonotype: There is no known antigen for this receptor. The input lacks base qualities; no much larger clone sits a single base away.

According to the germline V gene (reference sequence), CDR1 reads LGHDT and CDR2 reads YNNKEL. Taken from cysteine to phenylalanine, the CDR3 has 14 residues. The DNA shown is the 42-base CDR3, in frame from base 1. V is shortened by 4 bases, J by 1 base, and the region joining them spans 10 bases. Donors were roughly 40 systemically healthy Caucasian individuals from Russia aged 6 to 90 years. Each donor gave ten milliliters of peripheral blood, collected into EDTA-treated Vacutainer tubes. PBMCs were isolated by Ficoll-Paque density-gradient centrifugation, with at least 6 million obtained per sample. Total RNA was extracted from PBMCs with Trizol reagent, with at least 6 micrograms obtained per sample. For every donor, an aliquot of PBMCs went through flow cytometry to measure the percentages of naive CD45RAhigh/CD27high T cells. The method behind the library was 5' RACE. Sequencing was performed on an Illumina HiSeq 2500. A second PCR of roughly 7 to 11 cycles was performed with a sample-barcoded 5' primer and a J-beta primer mix. A template-switch 5' adaptor carrying 12 random nucleotides introduced a unique molecular identifier onto each TCR beta cDNA molecule. At least 2.5 million CDR3-containing paired-end reads were obtained from each sample. First-strand cDNA was synthesized from all RNA with the Mint cDNA synthesis kit, primed by a TRBC-specific oligonucleotide. After uracil-DNA glycosylase treatment, a first 18-cycle PCR used universal primers M1SS and BC2_uni_R on all cDNA. The original methods were these. Each sample was normalized by randomly selecting 1 million high-quality reads, each carrying a distinct molecular identifier. Instead of being binned into consensus sequences, reads that shared molecular identifiers were thrown out. MiTCR, run with a Q25 quality threshold and the strictest error-elimination algorithm, handled CDR3 identification, clonotype clustering and error correction. A nonparametric unseen species model using Euler transformation provided a lower-bound estimate of total TCR beta diversity. TCRdb redid the processing of the public reads, applying fastp at Q25 and MiXCR, and retained in-frame beta chains. Rows merge per CDR3 protein into single entries with the most common DNA and genes. The V and J calls follow TCRdb's processing rather than the paper's. The sample has around 970,000 distinct CDR3 sequences on record, roughly 47% of them singletons. The leading ten clones occupy about a fifth of the sample.

The specimen sequenced was blood. The source is a woman aged 55-69 years in good health. This chain joins TRBV3-1 to TRBJ1-2; a confident D gene designation cannot be given. The DNA sequence is TGTGCCAGCAGCCGCCAGGTTGATAACTATGGCTACACCTTC. Its protein product is CASSRQVDNYGYTF. Outside the CDR3, residues come from the reference TRBV3-1 and TRBJ1-2 proteins, so the full variable domain is: DTAVSQTPKYLVTQMGNDKSIKCEQNLGHDTMYWYKQDSKKFLKIMFSYNNKELIINETVPNRFSPKSPDKAHLNLHINSLELGDSAVYFCASSRQVDNYGYTFGSGTRLTVV.